These 20 T cell receptor beta chains originate from one sample sequenced in a study of post-analysis software for immune sequencing data. Whole-study findings and limits: Compared with controls, patients had more of five TRBV segments, including TRBV5-6, TRBV5-1 and TRBV20-1.

Included in the TCR beta cDNA libraries were unique molecular identifiers. MiXCR, run by TCRdb on the PCR reads, gives a single entry per CDR3 protein. This sample has over 700,000 distinct CDR3 sequences; about 27% occur once, and the top ten carry approximately 0.6%. Their recognized antigens are unknown. The sample comprised blood. All receptors come from a girl under 18 with multiple sclerosis.

The chain joins TRBV6-6 to TRBJ2-3; TRBD1 agrees at 9 bases. J gave up 1 base and V 5 bases, and 4 bases lay outside the gene matches. CDR1 and CDR2 (germline): MNHNY, SVGAGI (reference sequence). The CDR3 has 15 residues. For the CDR3, the DNA is TGTGCCAGCAGTGACCGGGACAGGGGCACAGATACGCAGTATTTT. It codes for CASSDRDRGTDTQYF.

This clonotype was counted between two and nine times. The rearrangement links TRBV7-2 to TRBJ2-1; 7 bases fit TRBD1. The J segment lost 2 bases and the V segment lost 1 base, leaving 5 bases of the junction unmatched. CDR3 size: 16 residues. Germline CDR1 is SGHTA and CDR2 is FQGNSA. The CDR3 loop is CASSLVSGQPYNEQFF. CDR3 coding DNA: TGTGCCAGCAGCTTAGTCTCGGGACAGCCCTACAATGAGCAGTTCTTC.

V and J are TRBV13 and TRBJ1-2; 7 bases match TRBD1. Germline CDR1 PRHDT, CDR2 FYEKMQ (reference sequence). This CDR3 comprises 15 residues. With 5 bases clipped from V and 5 bases from J, the junction kept 11 bases outside the gene matches. CDR3 nucleotide sequence: TGTGCCAGCAGCCTAATGACAGGGAGCGCTTATGGCTACACCTTC. Its translation is CASSLMTGSAYGYTF.

This chain connects TRBV9 to TRBJ2-1; 9 positions agree with TRBD1. From germline, CDR1 is SGDLS and CDR2 YYNGEE. This CDR3 is 17 amino acids long. V lost 0 bases, J lost 6 bases, and 10 bases stayed unmatched. CDR3 nucleotide sequence: TGTGCCAGCAGCGTAGGGCCCGGGGACAGGGTGGGCAATGAGCAGTTCTTC. Its protein is CASSVGPGDRVGNEQFF.

This chain uses TRBV29-1 with TRBJ2-2, with 14 bases matching TRBD2. Losses at the gene ends were 7 bases for V and 0 bases for J; bases not matched to a gene: 13. The CDR3 runs to 19 residues. Germline-derived CDR1 and CDR2 are SQVTM and ANQGSEA. The CDR3 DNA is TGCAGCGCCCGCCGACCGCGGACTAGCGGGGGGACGAACACCGGGGAGCTGTTTTTT. This codes for CSARRPRTSGGTNTGELFF.

This clonotype was counted only a few times. The junction shows a germline mismatch at one end, possibly a read error. The V and J genes are TRBV7-7 and TRBJ2-5, with 7 bases matching TRBD2. Looked up from germline, CDR1 is SSHAT and CDR2 is FNYEAQ (reference sequence). The CDR3 extends over 13 amino acids. The CDR3 bases are TGTGCTAGCAGCTTCGGGGGGTCAGAGACCCAGTACTTC. Its translation is CASSFGGSETQYF.

The chain recombines TRBV6-1 with TRBJ2-1; perhaps TRBD2 as D (5 bases). CDR1 is MNHNS, CDR2 SASEGT, per germline. V was clipped by 2 bases and J by 4 bases, with 24 bases between them. There are 19 residues in the CDR3. Written as DNA, the CDR3 is TGTGCCAGCAGTGAACCGCGACTCCCTAACCGGCGGGTATACAATGAGCAGTTCTTC. Protein: CASSEPRLPNRRVYNEQFF.

This clonotype showed up just a few times. The chain joins TRBV15 to TRBJ2-5, with 8 positions matching TRBD2. This CDR3 is built from 18 residues. V was clipped by 5 bases and J by 3 bases; unmatched bases: 17. Germline assignment: CDR1 LNHNV and CDR2 YYDKDF (reference sequence). As DNA, the CDR3 is TGTGCCACCAGCCCCGGGGTCGGTGCGGGGGGATCGAAAGAGACCCAGTACTTC. Translating it yields CATSPGVGAGGSKETQYF.

The chain has TRBV6-6 and TRBJ1-2; 7 bases are a match to TRBD1. Germline CDR1 is MNHNY and CDR2 is SVGAGI (reference sequence). The CDR3 contains 14 residues. With V trimmed by 4 bases and J by 2 bases, 4 bases remained unmatched. The CDR3 nucleotides are TGTGCCAGCAGTTTGACGACAGGGAACTATGGCTACACCTTC. Translated: CASSLTTGNYGYTF.

This clonotype was observed a few times. This chain joins TRBV2 and TRBJ1-5, with D uncertain. V was shortened by 6 bases and J by 7 bases, with 13 bases between the two germline ends. The germline CDR1 and CDR2 sequences are SNHLY and FYNNEI. CDR3 length equals 13 residues. The CDR3, as DNA: TGTGCCAGCAGGTCCTGGGCAGGACAGCCCCAGCATTTT. This encodes CASRSWAGQPQHF.

The chain recombines TRBV18 with TRBJ1-2; tentative D call: TRBD1 (6 bases). Germline CDR1 is KGHSH and CDR2 is LQKENI. Trimming removed 3 bases at V and 8 bases at J, with 25 bases between. The CDR3 loop spans 17 amino acids. The CDR3 region is CASSPLPRTADLAGYTF. The CDR3 DNA reads TGTGCCAGCTCACCTTTACCGAGGACAGCTGATCTAGCGGGCTACACCTTC.

This clonotype was observed once. The chain has TRBV15 and TRBJ1-3; no definite D call. Trimming took 1 base from V and 1 from J, leaving 11 bases between them. Germline V CDR1 and CDR2: LNHNV, YYDKDF (reference sequence). The CDR3 totals 16 residues. CDR3 DNA: TGTGCCACCAGCAGAGTGGACGCCAAATCTGGAAACACCATATATTTT. Encoded protein: CATSRVDAKSGNTIYF.

A remark on this clonotype: Germline and junction disagree at one end, which may indicate a read error. The chain is built from TRBV28 and TRBJ2-5; TRBD1 might be the D (6 bases). Germline-derived CDR1 and CDR2 are MDHEN and SYDVKM. There are 14 residues in the CDR3. The CDR3: CTSSPPGGEETQYF. DNA of the CDR3: TGTACCAGCAGCCCTCCTGGGGGCGAAGAGACCCAGTACTTC.

In DNA form, the CDR3 reads TGTGCCAGCGGGAGGTCCTCCTACAATGAGCAGTTCTTC. Its translation: CASGRSSYNEQFF. V and J are TRBV27 and TRBJ2-1, with D perhaps TRBD2 (6 bases). V lost 8 bases and J 0 bases, leaving 8 bases between the germline ends. Germline CDR1 reads MNHEY; CDR2 reads SMNVEV (reference sequence). This CDR3 has 13 residues.

The V gene is TRBV10-3, the J gene TRBJ1-2; 8 bases are shared with TRBD1. Germline values: CDR1 ENHRY, CDR2 SYGVKD. The CDR3 totals 14 residues. The junction had 7 bases not matched to a gene; V was cut back by 6 bases and J by 4 bases. As DNA, the CDR3 is TGTGCCATCAGCGAGACAGGGGACGTCTATGGCTACACCTTC. This encodes CAISETGDVYGYTF.

The chain recombines TRBV7-2 with TRBJ2-5, with D unclear. V was shortened by 5 bases and J by 5 bases, with 12 bases between the two germline ends. Germline CDR1 SGHTA, CDR2 FQGNSA. CDR3 size: 13 residues. The CDR3 loop reads CASSQFVGETQYF. The DNA for the CDR3 is TGTGCCAGCAGCCAATTTGTTGGCGAGACCCAGTACTTC.

This clonotype was seen only a few times. This chain uses TRBV6-5 with TRBJ2-5; a weak D match, TRBD2 (6 bases). V lost 2 bases and J lost 2, with 15 bases in between. Germline V lookup: CDR1 MNHEY, CDR2 SVGAGI. The CDR3 sequence is 16 residues long. The CDR3 spells CASSYGPGAWQETQYF. DNA of the CDR3: TGTGCCAGCAGTTACGGTCCGGGAGCGTGGCAAGAGACCCAGTACTTC.

At least ten counts were recorded for this clonotype. This chain uses TRBV20-1 with TRBJ2-7; 12 bases align to TRBD2. Germline V CDR1 and CDR2: DFQATT, SNEGSKA (reference sequence). With V trimmed by 3 bases and J by 0 bases, 3 bases remained unmatched. The CDR3 totals 15 residues. The DNA of the CDR3 is TGCAGTGCTAGGGGGACTAGCGGGCTCTCCTACGAGCAGTACTTC. Translated: CSARGTSGLSYEQYF.

As for this clonotype: A read error may be the cause here, since a much bigger clone is one base away. The rearrangement links TRBV7-2 to TRBJ2-5; no clear D gene. The germline gives CDR1 SGHTA, CDR2 FQGNSA. The CDR3 runs 15 residues. Trimming cost V 5 bases and J 11 bases, with 24 bases left between them. The CDR3 nucleotides read TGTGCCAGCAGCCCACGTGGGCTAGTCGGCAATGAGCAGTACTTC. Protein product: CASSPRGLVGNEQYF.

This clonotype was counted a few times. At one boundary the junction diverges from the germline segment, which might be a read error. This chain uses TRBV7-7 with TRBJ2-1, with D uncertain. The CDR3 runs 15 residues. Germline values: CDR1 SSHAT, CDR2 FNYEAQ (reference sequence). In nucleotides, the CDR3 is TGTGCTAGCAGCGCCAATGGGGTTGGTGTAAATGAGCAGTTCTTC. This sequence encodes CASSANGVGVNEQFF. The full variable domain, with the rest looked up from reference TRBV7-7 and TRBJ2-1, is GAGVSQSPRYKVTKRGQDVTLRCDPISSHATLYWYQQALGQGPEFLTYFNYEAQPDKSGLPSDRFSAERPEGSISTLTIQRTEQRDSAMYRCASSANGVGVNEQFFGPGTRLTVL.